Following are 30 T cell receptor beta chains from one sample sequenced in a study of cytomegalovirus exposure and HLA in healthy donors. The PCR contained 60 Vbeta and 13 Jbeta primers. The table came from immunoSEQ multiplex PCR; TCRdb's copy has only in-frame clones and leaves some out. The sample shows under 150,000 clones, 70% to 80% of them seen only once. The sequenced sample consisted of PBMCs. Source of these receptors: a human donor in good health.

This sequence joins TRBV30 and TRBJ1-3, with D possibly matching TRBD1 (5 bases). CDR1 GTSNPN and CDR2 SVGIG come from the germline V gene (reference sequence). The CDR3 has 14 residues. V shed 5 bases and J shed 0 bases, with 11 bases lying between them. CDR3 coding DNA: TGTGCCTGGCGGTTGGGGGGCTCTGGAAACACCATATATTTT. Its translation: CAWRLGGSGNTIYF.

A single count supports this clone. The chain carries TRBV18 and TRBJ1-5, with D tentatively TRBD1 (5 bases). CDR3 size: 14 residues. Germline-derived CDR1 and CDR2 are KGHSH and LQKENI. V was clipped by 3 bases and J by 4 bases, with 10 bases between them. CDR3 nucleotide sequence: TGTGCCAGCTCACCCTCTCGGGGGAATCAGCCCCAGCATTTT. This sequence encodes CASSPSRGNQPQHF.

This sequence joins TRBV7-2 and TRBJ2-3; 7 bases agree with TRBD2. The CDR3 sequence is 12 residues long. V was clipped by 4 bases and J by 9 bases; unmatched bases: 4. Germline V gene data show CDR1 as SGHTA and CDR2 as FQGNSA. The CDR3, as DNA: TGTGCCAGCAGCTCCACTAGCGCAACGCAGTATTTT. Translated: CASSSTSATQYF.

This clone was seen only a few times. The chain recombines TRBV5-1 with TRBJ1-2, with D unresolved. Germline CDR1 reads SGHRS; CDR2 reads YFSETQ. The CDR3 extends over 13 amino acids. V lost 2 bases, J lost 2 bases, and 7 bases lay in between. The DNA for the CDR3 is TGCGCCAGCAGCTTTGGCACGAACTATGGCTACACCTTC. Protein product: CASSFGTNYGYTF.

This sequence joins TRBV27 and TRBJ1-5; 9 bases are shared with TRBD1. The CDR3 sequence is 16 residues long. V lost 5 bases and J lost 2; bases outside the gene matches: 7. Per germline, CDR1 MNHEY and CDR2 SMNVEV (reference sequence). The CDR3 is CASSPKQGAGNQPQHF. The DNA for the CDR3 is TGTGCCAGCAGTCCAAAACAGGGGGCGGGCAATCAGCCCCAGCATTTT.

There are a few counts of this clone. This chain links TRBV7-9 with TRBJ2-7; D may be TRBD2 (5 bases). This CDR3 is built from 15 residues. Looked up from germline, CDR1 is SEHNR and CDR2 is FQNEAQ (reference sequence). Deletions cut 2 bases from V and 0 bases from J, with 11 bases between. This CDR3 is CASSLSGGSSYEQYF. In DNA, the CDR3 is TGTGCCAGCAGCTTAAGCGGCGGCAGCTCCTACGAGCAGTACTTC.

This clone has a handful of counts. The chain combines TRBV7-5 with TRBJ2-3; the D call TRBD2 from the table was never checked on the DNA. TRBV7-5 counts as a pseudogene. The CDR3 totals 16 residues. The CDR3 DNA sequence: TGTGCCAGAAGCTGCCGACTAGCGGGGGGAACAGATACGCAGTATTTT. This sequence encodes CARSCRLAGGTDTQYF.

V is TRBV27 and J is TRBJ2-1, with D hard to call. The CDR3 runs to 15 residues. V was pared by 5 bases and J by 4 bases, with 15 bases between. CDR1 and CDR2 from the germline V gene are MNHEY and SMNVEV (reference sequence). CDR3 DNA sequence: TGTGCCAGCAGTCCACCACCACCTAGTTACAATGAGCAGTTCTTC. It codes for CASSPPPPSYNEQFF.

This rearrangement joins TRBV5-6 to TRBJ2-3; 12 bases are shared with TRBD2. Germline V CDR1 and CDR2: SGHDT, YYEEEE. Germline trimming cut 2 bases from V and 1 base from J; bases unmatched to any gene: 2. The CDR3 has 16 residues. Here the CDR3 reads CASSFRLAGGTDTQYF. In DNA form, the CDR3 reads TGTGCCAGCAGCTTCCGACTAGCGGGAGGCACAGATACGCAGTATTTT.

This clone has only a few counts. This chain joins TRBV7-9 and TRBJ2-7, with D tentatively TRBD1 (6 bases). Trimming removed 1 base at V and 5 bases at J, with 18 bases between. Germline values: CDR1 SEHNR, CDR2 FQNEAQ (reference sequence). The CDR3 runs 16 residues. This CDR3 is CASSLESGGQRNEQYF. For the CDR3, the DNA is TGTGCCAGCAGCTTAGAATCCGGTGGACAGCGAAACGAGCAGTACTTC.

J is TRBJ1-5 and V is TRBV6-1, with D unclear. Looked up from germline, CDR1 is MNHNS and CDR2 is SASEGT. The CDR3 is 14 residues long. Trimming pared 7 bases from V and 5 bases from J, leaving 15 bases between. The CDR3 DNA is TGTGCCAGCACCCTTGGTCAGGTGGATCAGCCCCAGCATTTT. This translates into CASTLGQVDQPQHF.

This chain joins TRBV6-1 and TRBJ2-1, with TRBD2 matching 11 bases. Per the germline V gene, CDR1 is MNHNS and CDR2 is SASEGT. V shed 1 base, J shed 4 bases, and the junction held 3 bases outside the gene matches. CDR3 size: 16 residues. The CDR3 DNA follows: TGTGCCAGCAGTGAAGTTAGGACTAGCGGGTACAATGAGCAGTTCTTC. Translated: CASSEVRTSGYNEQFF.

This chain links TRBV6-5 with TRBJ1-2; the match to TRBD1 covers 8 bases. The trim removed 0 bases at V and 4 bases at J, leaving 4 bases unmatched. CDR1 MNHEY and CDR2 SVGAGI come from the germline V gene. This CDR3 is built from 15 residues. The DNA for the CDR3 is TGTGCCAGCAGTTACTCGGACAGGGCCTCCTATGGCTACACCTTC. This translates into CASSYSDRASYGYTF.

The V call is TRBV5-4, the J call TRBJ2-4; 8 nucleotides line up with TRBD1. The CDR3 sequence is 16 residues long. Germline V gives CDR1 SGHNT, CDR2 YYREEE (reference sequence). V lost 4 bases and J lost 1; bases outside the gene matches: 7. The CDR3 region is CASSEPGQAAKNIQYF. In nucleotides, the CDR3 is TGTGCCAGCAGCGAACCGGGACAGGCCGCCAAAAACATTCAGTACTTC.

CDR3 bases: TGTGCCAGCAGTCTCGATGGAGGGCGCAATCAGCCCCAGCATTTT. Its protein is CASSLDGGRNQPQHF. The chain employs TRBV27 and TRBJ1-5; D ambiguous. The V gene lost 5 bases and the J gene lost 2 bases, with 13 bases spanning the gap. CDR3 length equals 15 residues. Germline V lookup: CDR1 MNHEY, CDR2 SMNVEV (reference sequence).

This sequence joins TRBV7-8 and TRBJ2-5; tentative D call: TRBD2 (6 bases). V dropped 1 base and J dropped 13 bases, with 19 bases sitting between them. This CDR3 is built from 14 residues. CDR1 SGHVS and CDR2 FQNEAQ come from the germline V gene. The CDR3 here is CASSLVTRGAEGYF. In DNA, the CDR3 is TGTGCCAGCAGCTTAGTGACTAGAGGGGCAGAGGGGTACTTC.

The rearrangement joins TRBV5-1 to TRBJ2-5, with 8 bases fitting TRBD1. Germline V gene lookup returns CDR1 SGHRS and CDR2 YFSETQ. J was trimmed by 5 bases and V by 0 bases; bases with no gene match: 9. The CDR3 contains 16 residues. CDR3 coding DNA: TGCGCCAGCAGCTTGGGGTCAGGGGGCTCATGGGAGACCCAGTACTTC. Translating gives CASSLGSGGSWETQYF.

This clone was seen only a few times. The genes are TRBV19 and TRBJ2-1; D gene unclear. From germline, CDR1 is LNHDA and CDR2 SQIVND (reference sequence). This CDR3 has 13 residues. V was clipped by 3 bases and J by 9 bases, with 12 bases between them. The CDR3 DNA reads as TGTGCCAGTAGTATTAGCCGCCGTGGTGAGCAGTTCTTC. Protein product: CASSISRRGEQFF.

This chain links TRBV6-1 with TRBJ2-7; 11 bases are shared with TRBD1. The junction had 9 bases not matched to a gene; V was cut back by 1 base and J by 7 bases. The CDR3 has 16 residues. Germline V gene lookup returns CDR1 MNHNS and CDR2 SASEGT. CDR3 loop: CASSEVPGTGGGEQYF. The CDR3 DNA sequence: TGTGCCAGCAGTGAAGTTCCCGGGACAGGGGGGGGTGAGCAGTACTTC.

The chain uses TRBV19 and TRBJ2-6; no clear D. CDR1 and CDR2 (germline): LNHDA, SQIVND (reference sequence). V was shortened by 3 bases and J by 2 bases, with 8 bases between the two germline ends. The CDR3 is 15 residues long. The CDR3 region has the DNA TGTGCCAGTAGTATTATTGGGCCTGGGGCCAACGTCCTGACTTTC. It codes for CASSIIGPGANVLTF.

The chain is built from TRBV5-1 and TRBJ1-4, with D possibly being TRBD1 (5 bases). CDR3 size: 13 residues. The V gene lost 0 bases and the J gene lost 7 bases, with 7 bases spanning the gap. Germline CDR1 is SGHRS and CDR2 is YFSETQ. CDR3 residues: CASSLAQGEKLFF. For the CDR3, the DNA is TGCGCCAGCAGCTTGGCCCAGGGTGAAAAACTGTTTTTT.

The chain is built from TRBV5-6 and TRBJ2-5; D unclear. Matching the DNA end better, TRBJ2-7 makes the J call doubtful. CDR3 length equals 15 residues. Germline CDR1 SGHDT, CDR2 YYEEEE. The CDR3 DNA reads TGTGCCAGCAGCTTTCGCCCGATACCTAGTTCCGAGCAGTACTTC. This encodes CASSFRPIPSSEQYF.

The chain recombines TRBV5-1 with TRBJ2-7, with D uncertain. The CDR3 is 14 amino acids. Trimming shortened V by 1 base and J by 6 bases, and 14 bases separated the two germline ends. Germline V CDR1 and CDR2: SGHRS, YFSETQ. The CDR3 region is CASSLSTRCCEQYF. The CDR3 DNA sequence: TGCGCCAGCAGCTTGTCGACGCGGTGTTGCGAGCAGTACTTC.

There are a few counts of this clone. This chain connects TRBV27 to TRBJ2-1; TRBD2 matches at 8 bases. This CDR3 spans 16 amino acids. Per germline, CDR1 MNHEY and CDR2 SMNVEV (reference sequence). Trimming took 6 bases from V and 3 from J; bases not matched to a gene: 10. CDR3 in DNA: TGTGCCAGCAGAGCCGGGAGGGCCTTCCTCTACAATGAGCAGTTCTTC. It translates to CASRAGRAFLYNEQFF.

V gene TRBV6-5 combines with J gene TRBJ1-2; no firm D call. CDR1 is MNHEY, CDR2 SVGAGI, per germline. CDR3 length: 13 residues. Trimming cost V 2 bases and J 5 bases, with 9 bases left between them. CDR3: CASSYGRRYGYTF. The CDR3 nucleotides read TGTGCCAGCAGTTACGGTCGCAGATATGGCTACACCTTC.

The rearrangement links TRBV5-5 to TRBJ2-2; D call uncertain. The CDR3 runs 13 residues. Trimming removed 2 bases at V and 4 bases at J, with 6 bases between. Germline values: CDR1 SGHKS, CDR2 YYEKEE (reference sequence). The CDR3: CASSLIITGELFF. The CDR3 DNA is TGTGCCAGCAGCTTAATAATCACCGGGGAGCTGTTTTTT.

V usage is TRBV2 and J usage is TRBJ2-7; D may be TRBD1 (5 bases). The germline V gene encodes CDR1 SNHLY and CDR2 FYNNEI. This CDR3 region has 12 residues. V was clipped by 5 bases and J by 5 bases, with 10 bases between them. Here the CDR3 reads CASSSQGDEQYF. Written as DNA, the CDR3 is TGTGCCAGCAGTTCCCAGGGCGACGAGCAGTACTTC.

A single count supports this clone. The chain is built from TRBV6-5 and TRBJ1-6, with TRBD1 matching 8 bases. The V and J ends lost 0 bases and 7 bases, in that order; junction bases with no gene match: 5. Germline-derived CDR1 and CDR2 are MNHEY and SVGAGI. This CDR3 is 16 amino acids long. This CDR3 reads CASSYSRGRANSPLHF. CDR3 in DNA: TGTGCCAGCAGTTACTCCAGGGGGCGGGCCAATTCACCCCTCCACTTT.

The rearrangement uses TRBV6-1 and TRBJ2-1; tentatively, D is TRBD1 (6 bases). The CDR3 loop spans 15 amino acids. Trimming shortened V by 5 bases and J by 0 bases, and 11 bases separated the two germline ends. Germline values: CDR1 MNHNS, CDR2 SASEGT. The CDR3, as DNA: TGTGCCAGCAGTAAACAGGGTAGCTCCTACAATGAGCAGTTCTTC. Its translation: CASSKQGSSYNEQFF.

With respect to this clone: One junction end disagrees with the germline gene, perhaps due to a read error. The V gene is TRBV7-7, the J gene TRBJ1-1; no definite D call. The germline CDR1 and CDR2 sequences are SSHAT and FNYEAQ (reference sequence). The length of the CDR3 is 13 residues. The CDR3 here is CASSPPTGTEAFF. Here the CDR3 DNA reads TGTGCTAGCAGCCCACCAACGGGCACTGAAGCTTTCTTT.